This T cell receptor (beta chain) was observed in a study of cytomegalovirus exposure and HLA in healthy donors (dated by TCRdb to the late 2010s). Context from the whole study: According to an earlier analysis of 550 to 700 of the donors, 150 million to 200 million T cells yielded 95 million to 140 million unique TCR beta sequences and about 300 Gb of sequence data. Because of strong linkage in the cohort, roughly five DR-DQ haplotypes were treated as single units for association and clustering. Across under 500 genotyped donors of the cohort, an average of roughly 250,000 unique TCR beta nucleotide sequences per donor were sequenced, and 15% to 20% of those sequences were non-productive. Typing coverage differed by locus: A, B, C, DRB1 and DQB1 were typed in roughly 629-630 donors, DQA1 in about 500, DPA1 in around 600, and DPB1 in 400 to 490. Class I and class II HLA loci were covered by the typing at four-digit resolution. The study aimed to test whether cataloging public T cell receptors could reveal signatures of past pathogen exposure. Every repertoire in the discovery cohort had been generated on one and the same sequencing platform. Approximately 310 gigabases of sequencing data and roughly 80 million unique TCR sequences made up an early release that covered over 550 HLA-typed donors. To predict cytomegalovirus infection status, the study brought together high-throughput TCR immunosequencing, statistical association of individual TCRs with disease status, and machine learning. The genetic ancestry cluster associated with self-reported Caucasian donors included roughly four fifths of the 398 genotyped donors. Genome-wide SNP genotypes for about 65% of the 666 donors were used in a later genetic analysis, which treated that subset as a discovery cohort. The study used immunosequencing to profile the T cell repertoires of more than 650 subjects and linked those repertoires to cytomegalovirus serostatus. Rather than drawing on any new phenotypic data, the later analysis identified candidate immune exposures from TCR beta sequences and the way those sequences occurred across donors. A later analysis re-examined previously published TCR beta repertoires from over 500 donors and added high-resolution HLA genotyping to investigate patterns of TCR occurrence. An earlier analysis of fewer than 750 of the donors used high-throughput TCR beta sequencing to judge whether each TCR beta V gene segment behaved as functional or pseudogenic. Donor age, sex, ethnicity and CMV serostatus were collected together with the repertoire data. Along with the roughly 670-subject first cohort, a separate validation cohort of roughly 110 different subjects was used.

The library was produced with the immunoSEQ multiplex PCR assay. The multiplex PCR relied on a mix of 60 forward primers for TCR Vbeta segments and 13 reverse primers for TCR Jbeta segments. The CDR3 region of rearranged TCR beta genes was amplified from genomic DNA with a multiplex PCR assay. The amplified TCR beta libraries were sequenced on the Illumina HiSeq System as 87-base-pair reads. In the paper's pipeline: In a later analysis, about 80 million unique TCR beta chains were counted across the roughly 670 repertoires, and roughly 11 million of these chains were shared by at least two donors. Raw reads were error-corrected and collapsed into unique sequences by a nearest-neighbor algorithm in which closely related sequences were merged to remove PCR and sequencing errors. V, D and J gene segments were assigned by aligning CDR3 sequences to IMGT reference sequences. Each retained sequence needed at least a six-nucleotide match to both a V gene segment and a J gene segment. Rearrangements were called productive when the CDR3 lacked stop codons and stayed in frame with V and J; all others were non-productive. CDR3 was defined by IMGT convention, running from the second conserved V-encoded cysteine to the conserved J-encoded phenylalanine. The earlier analysis of roughly 590 of the donors excluded any sequence lacking an unambiguous match to a single V gene segment. An earlier analysis of several hundred of the donors called V segments functional above 56.7% productive rearrangements and segregating when the between-donor standard deviation exceeded 5%. To diagnose cytomegalovirus status from the catalog of TCR beta chain sequences, a statistical classification framework was built. In a later analysis, V and J genes were assigned by comparing TCR nucleotide sequences against IMGT/GENE-DB human TR gene sequences. Using the TCRdist pipeline, a later analysis assigned CDR3 sequences along with most-parsimonious VDJ recombination scenarios. In a later analysis, each TCR beta chain was defined by its CDR3 amino acid sequence together with its V-gene family, and reads without a unique V-gene family were excluded. As a way to deal with suspected cross-contamination and a sequencing artifact, a later analysis dropped 450 to 700 nucleotide sequences that were highly shared and had low generation probability. For each public chain, a later analysis derived a clonal expansion index from normalized ranks of inferred template counts within each repertoire. A later analysis computed generation probabilities with a VDJ recombination model fitted to out-of-frame rearrangements, and checked the results against IGoR. In a later analysis, hypergeometric tests were used to score TCR-TCR, TCR-HLA and TCR-CMV co-occurrence, with a repertoire-size bias correction applied to TCR pairs. False discovery rates were estimated in a later analysis by permuting HLA or CMV assignments 20 times. In a later analysis, co-occurring TCRs were grouped with DBSCAN, and TCRdist sequence similarity was added when clustering was performed within HLA-allele-positive subsets. For co-occurrence clustering, repertoires with fewer than 30,000 or more than 120,000 public chains were excluded, along with roughly 5 repertoires with anomalous nucleotide sharing. The table was pulled from immuneACCESS by TCRdb, which kept in-frame rearrangements only. Such tables lose some clones; where checked, under half of the loss comes from unresolved V genes, and the rest has no known cause. V and J calls and clone size follow that table, whereas D and trimming were derived from the DNA. This sample lists approximately 260,000 clones; 84% were detected once. Roughly 2% of the sample is in the top ten clones.

The cohort consisted of 600 to 700 healthy bone marrow donors. Cohort members were all nominally healthy when sampled, although unrecorded immune exposures were likely present. The donor was CMV seropositive and was included in the group of 270 or so seropositive cohort members. Each donor provided a peripheral blood sample, and peripheral blood mononuclear cells were used for TCR beta sequencing. The Qiagen DNeasy Blood Extraction Kit was used to extract genomic DNA from the blood cell samples. From cysteine to phenylalanine, the CDR3 is 14 amino acids long. Here the CDR3 DNA is all that survives: 42 bases in frame from base 1. Deletion took 7 bases off V and 2 bases off J, with a span of 12 bases between the germline ends. From the germline V gene, CDR1 is MDHEN and CDR2 is SYDVKM. In the case of this clone: Its cognate antigen has yet to be identified. No much larger clone exists at a distance of one base, and base qualities are not known.

The study at large found these results: A later analysis found that most CMV-associated TCR beta chains appeared HLA-restricted, with HLA associations seemingly driven largely by CMV exposure. In both the original and validation cohorts, the classifier was reported to diagnose cytomegalovirus status with high specificity and sensitivity. Several of the top co-occurrence clusters appeared to be linked to parvovirus B19, influenza, CMV and Epstein-Barr virus, according to a later analysis. The only immune exposure information available for the cohort was CMV serostatus. Some IMGT-functional V segments, including TRBV6-2 and TRBV6-3, could not be told apart with the 87-base-pair reads, so those segments were excluded. A further reported finding was that TCR beta sequences accurately predicted the HLA-A and HLA-B alleles for most subjects in the first cohort. It was suggested by the authors that the approach could potentially be generalized to other disease states and immunological phenotypes. In a later genetic analysis, a missense DCLRE1C variant was associated with V-gene and J-gene trimming of TCR beta chains, and the association was replicated in an independent cohort. In a later analysis, HLA-associated TCR beta chains were found to be more clonally expanded and to have lower generation probabilities than equally common non-associated chains. Correlated functional status among segregating V segments might be attributable to linkage disequilibrium, but an unknown experimental factor could not be ruled out. This cohort had only TCR beta chains sequenced, and the lack of alpha or paired-chain data limited which features could be detected. A few of the identified cytomegalovirus-associated TCR beta chains were confirmed in vitro to be specific for cytomegalovirus antigens. Sequencing depth was assumed to be roughly uniform across donors in the presence/absence analyses, though that assumption may not hold. Specific HLA alleles were associated with some 15,000 TCR beta sequences at a false discovery rate of 0.05 in a later analysis. Across donors, most TCR sequences were observed very rarely, whereas some public TCRs were present in many individuals. A group of highly shared sequence variants was considered likely to be a technical artifact of the sequencing pipeline. In an earlier analysis of about 600 of the donors, most TCR beta V segments appeared in productive rearrangements about 90% or about 30% of the time, broadly matching IMGT annotations. When HLA alleles, especially DR and DQ, strongly co-occurred, attributing TCR associations to individual alleles was difficult. The study listed 150 to 200 TCR beta chains as associated with cytomegalovirus. Compared with the roughly 700-donor mean, donors in an Asian-associated ancestry cluster had fewer N-insertions in productive TCRs, according to a later genetic analysis. Because counts were too low, roughly 18 rarely observed V segments, including chromosome 9 orphons, were left out of the earlier analysis of some 640 of the donors. HLA typing was unavailable for some donors at each locus, so association tests used only the typed subset. According to a later analysis, TCR association rates differed among HLA loci, with DRB1 alleles showing the most associated TCRs and HLA-C alleles showing the fewest.

The clonotype originates from a woman aged 40 to 49 in good health and CMV-seropositive. The chain is assembled from TRBV28 and TRBJ2-1, with a tentative D gene TRBD1 over 6 matching bases. Sequenced material: PBMCs. The nucleotides are TGTGCCAGCACCATGGGACACCCCTACAATGAGCAGTTCTTC. Translated, it gives CASTMGHPYNEQFF. The variable domain in full, with residues beyond the CDR3 obtained from the reference TRBV28 and TRBJ2-1 genes, is DVKVTQSSRYLVKRTGEKVFLECVQDMDHENMFWYRQDPGLGLRLIYFSYDVKMKEKGDIPEGYSVSREKKERFSLILESASTNQTSMYLCASTMGHPYNEQFFGPGTRLTVL.